One and the same sample provided the 8 T cell receptor beta chains below, sequenced in a study of OX40 agonist ivuxolimab in advanced cancers. TCRdb keeps only in-frame clones here, not all; method: immunoSEQ multiplex PCR. The top ten clones hold roughly 9.8% of a sample with about 40,000 clones, roughly 90% of them seen once. The specimen was CD4+ or CD8+ T cells sorted from blood, collected in a trial of the OX40 agonist ivuxolimab. The receptors shown here come from an adult with an advanced solid tumor such as melanoma, head and neck, liver or kidney cancer.

This rearrangement joins TRBV27 to TRBJ1-2; tentative D call: TRBD1 (6 bases). Germline V CDR1 and CDR2: MNHEY, SMNVEV (reference sequence). CDR3 length: 13 residues. With 3 bases removed from V and 2 bases from J, the gap between germline ends came to 7 bases. CDR3 amino acids: CASSFTGNYGYTF. CDR3 DNA: TGTGCCAGCAGTTTCACAGGGAACTATGGCTACACCTTC.

V is TRBV6-6 and J is TRBJ1-1, with D hard to call. The germline V gene has CDR1 MNHNY and CDR2 SVGAGI (reference sequence). Trimming removed 2 bases at V and 1 base at J, with 14 bases between. There are 16 residues in the CDR3. CDR3 sequence: CASSYEEGGSNTEAFF. The DNA for the CDR3 is TGTGCCAGCAGTTACGAGGAGGGAGGGTCGAACACTGAAGCTTTCTTT.

The CDR3 region is CASRRQLNQPQHF. CDR3 nucleotides: TGTGCCAGCAGAAGACAGCTAAATCAGCCCCAGCATTTT. The chain joins TRBV7-8 to TRBJ1-5, with D maybe TRBD1 (5 bases). Germline V gene sequence: CDR1 SGHVS, CDR2 FQNEAQ. V was cut by 6 bases and J by 4 bases, with 10 bases left in between. This CDR3 has 13 amino acids.

This CDR3 reads CASTALVHNEQFF. CDR3 nucleotide sequence: TGTGCCAGCACCGCACTAGTCCACAATGAGCAGTTCTTC. The genes are TRBV27 and TRBJ2-1; TRBD2 might be the D (5 bases). CDR1 MNHEY and CDR2 SMNVEV come from the germline V gene (reference sequence). V was pared by 7 bases and J by 5 bases, with 12 bases between. The CDR3 runs 13 residues.

This sequence joins TRBV7-9 and TRBJ2-1; TRBD2 matches at 7 bases. Trimming at V came to 4 bases and at J to 6 bases, leaving 12 bases not matched to a gene. This CDR3 comprises 16 residues. The V gene's germline CDR1 is SEHNR and CDR2 FQNEAQ (reference sequence). The CDR3: CASSSTTSPSSNEQFF. In DNA, the CDR3 is TGTGCCAGCAGCTCCACGACTAGCCCTTCTAGCAATGAGCAGTTCTTC.

The chain has TRBV27 and TRBJ2-1, with 8 bases lining up with TRBD2. This CDR3 is 12 amino acids long. The V segment lost 4 bases and the J segment 10 bases; nucleotides outside the gene matches: 3. The germline gives CDR1 MNHEY, CDR2 SMNVEV (reference sequence). CDR3 region: CASSSLAGEQFF. CDR3 nucleotide sequence: TGTGCCAGCAGTTCCTTAGCGGGAGAGCAGTTCTTC.

This clone was seen only a few times. J is TRBJ2-7 and V is TRBV2; no firm D call. The V end lost 8 bases, the J end lost 5 bases, and 10 bases lay between the germline ends. The CDR3 sequence is 11 residues long. The germline gives CDR1 SNHLY, CDR2 FYNNEI. In nucleotides, the CDR3 is TGTGCCAGCCTGTCAGTAGACGAGCAGTACTTC. Translation: CASLSVDEQYF.

The chain carries TRBV21-1 and TRBJ2-7; the listed D gene, TRBD1, was not tested against the DNA. TRBV21-1 is termed a pseudogene. The CDR3 has 15 amino acids. CDR3 coding DNA: TGTGCCAGCAGCAAATCCCGGACAGCTCCCTACGAGCAGTACGTC. Amino acid sequence: CASSKSRTAPYEQYV.